The clone carrying this TCR beta chain came up many times. The antigen is not known. Each CDR3 protein is one row after TCRdb ran MiXCR on the 5' RACE reads. The sample lists some 200,000 distinct CDR3 sequences, over 9% occurring once. This entry belongs to a study of T-cell memory formation after mild COVID-19. Study-level background: The TCR clusters were mostly specific to one donor.

This CDR3 is 14 amino acids long. Germline CDR1 reads SGHRS; CDR2 reads YFSETQ. Trimming removed 4 bases from V and 1 base from J; junction bases left unmatched: 3. Whole-study findings and limits: Detection of some responders pre-infection suggested pre-existing cross-reactive memory T cells participated. Whereas later expanders leaned CD4+, clones contracting day 15 to 85 showed a balanced CD4/CD8 makeup. Day 37-peaking second-wave clones had unconfirmed SARS-CoV-2 specificity.

The receptor's source is a man between 18 and 35 years old who had mild COVID-19 (a few samples of this study predate the infection). Cell type and time point are not known. The chain is built from TRBV5-1 and TRBJ2-7, with TRBD1 identical over 9 bases. The specimen sequenced was PBMCs or a T cell subset sorted from them (not recorded which). CDR3 region: CASSTTGGSYEQYF. The CDR3 nucleotides read TGCGCCAGCAGCACGACAGGGGGTTCCTACGAGCAGTACTTC.